This record looks at one TCR beta chain sequence and its context. The assay was immunoSEQ multiplex PCR, and TCRdb's table has in-frame clones only and misses some. The repertoire holds about 32,000 clones, with 84% as singletons. This sample was included in a study of OX40 agonist ivuxolimab in advanced cancers. The CDR3 sequence is 14 residues long. Germline CDR1 SQVTM, CDR2 ANQGSEA. V dropped 7 bases and J dropped 8 bases, with 20 bases sitting between them. The chain couples TRBV29-1 to TRBJ1-4; a possible D gene is TRBD1 (5 bases). This material consisted of CD4+ or CD8+ T cells sorted from blood, taken in a trial of the OX40 agonist ivuxolimab. This TCR derives from an adult with an advanced solid tumor such as melanoma, head and neck, liver or kidney cancer. CDR3 residues: CSANSGTGGEKLFF. CDR3 nucleotide sequence: TGCAGCGCCAATTCCGGGACCGGGGGGGAAAAACTGTTTTTT.